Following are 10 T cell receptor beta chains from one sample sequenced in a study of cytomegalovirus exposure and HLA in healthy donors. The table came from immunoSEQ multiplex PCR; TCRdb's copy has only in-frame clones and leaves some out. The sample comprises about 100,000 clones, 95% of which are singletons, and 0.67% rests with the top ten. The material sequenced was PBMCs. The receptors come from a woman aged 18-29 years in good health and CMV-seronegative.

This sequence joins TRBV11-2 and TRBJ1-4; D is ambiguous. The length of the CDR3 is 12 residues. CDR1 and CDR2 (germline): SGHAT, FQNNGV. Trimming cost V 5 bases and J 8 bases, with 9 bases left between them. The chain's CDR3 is CASSTRREKLFF. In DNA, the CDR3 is TGTGCCAGCAGCACTCGCCGAGAAAAACTGTTTTTT.

CDR3 amino acids: CASSWTGAGDTEAFF. The CDR3 DNA is TGCGCCAGCAGCTGGACAGGGGCGGGAGACACTGAAGCTTTCTTT. The V gene is TRBV5-1, the J gene TRBJ1-1; 9 bases map to TRBD1. The CDR3 spans 15 residues. Germline V CDR1 and CDR2: SGHRS, YFSETQ. J gave up 3 bases and V 3 bases, and 6 bases lay outside the gene matches.

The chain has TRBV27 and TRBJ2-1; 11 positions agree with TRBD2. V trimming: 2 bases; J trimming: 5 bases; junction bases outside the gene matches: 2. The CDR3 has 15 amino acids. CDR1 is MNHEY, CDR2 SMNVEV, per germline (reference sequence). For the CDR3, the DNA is TGTGCCAGCAGTTTAGGGACTAGCGGCAACAATGAGCAGTTCTTC. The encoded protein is CASSLGTSGNNEQFF.

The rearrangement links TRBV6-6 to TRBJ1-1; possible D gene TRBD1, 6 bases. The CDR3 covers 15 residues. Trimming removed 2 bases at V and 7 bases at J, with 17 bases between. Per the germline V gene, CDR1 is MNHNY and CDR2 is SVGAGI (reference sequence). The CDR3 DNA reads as TGTGCCAGCAGTTACACGACAGGAGCGTTTGTTGAAGCTTTCTTT. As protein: CASSYTTGAFVEAFF.

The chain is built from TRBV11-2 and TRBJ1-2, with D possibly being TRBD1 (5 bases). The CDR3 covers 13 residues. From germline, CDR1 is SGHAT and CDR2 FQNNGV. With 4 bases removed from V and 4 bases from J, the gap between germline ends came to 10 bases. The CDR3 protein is CASSSQGFYGYTF. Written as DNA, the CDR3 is TGTGCCAGCAGCTCCCAGGGATTCTATGGCTACACCTTC.

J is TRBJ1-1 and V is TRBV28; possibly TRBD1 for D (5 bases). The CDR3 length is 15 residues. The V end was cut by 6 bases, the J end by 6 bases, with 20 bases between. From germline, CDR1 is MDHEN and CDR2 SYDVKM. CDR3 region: CASSIGSGGGSEAFF. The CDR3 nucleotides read TGTGCCAGCAGCATAGGATCCGGGGGAGGGTCTGAAGCTTTCTTT.

CDR3: CASSLVWPGQGRTDTQYF. Written as DNA, the CDR3 is TGTGCCAGCAGCTTAGTATGGCCGGGACAGGGGCGCACAGATACGCAGTATTTT. The rearrangement joins TRBV7-8 to TRBJ2-3, with TRBD1 matching 10 bases. The CDR3 covers 18 residues. Unmatched junction bases numbered 8, after V lost 1 base and J lost 1 base. Per germline, CDR1 SGHVS and CDR2 FQNEAQ.

CDR3 region: CASSLEGVSGANNEQFF. CDR3 in DNA: TGTGCCAGCAGCTTAGAGGGGGTGAGCGGGGCGAACAATGAGCAGTTCTTC. The V gene is TRBV7-2, the J gene TRBJ2-1; maybe TRBD2 (7 bases). The CDR3 is 17 amino acids. V lost 1 base and J 5 bases, leaving 18 bases between the germline ends. Per the germline V gene, CDR1 is SGHTA and CDR2 is FQGNSA.

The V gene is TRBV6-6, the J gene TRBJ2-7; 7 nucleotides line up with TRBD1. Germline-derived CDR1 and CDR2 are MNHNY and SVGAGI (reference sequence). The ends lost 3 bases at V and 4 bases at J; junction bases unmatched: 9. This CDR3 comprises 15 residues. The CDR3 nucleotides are TGTGCCAGCAGTTATGGTGTAGGGGGCGGGTACGAGCAGTACTTC. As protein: CASSYGVGGGYEQYF.

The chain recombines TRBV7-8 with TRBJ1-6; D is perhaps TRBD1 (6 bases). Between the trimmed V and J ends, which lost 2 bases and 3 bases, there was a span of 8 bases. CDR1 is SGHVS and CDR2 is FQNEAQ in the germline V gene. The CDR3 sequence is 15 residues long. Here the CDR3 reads CASSLSGVYNSPLHF. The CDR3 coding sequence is TGTGCCAGCAGCTTATCAGGGGTCTATAATTCACCCCTCCACTTT.